This entry describes one T cell receptor (beta chain). Sequenced by immunoSEQ multiplex PCR; TCRdb stores in-frame clones only, minus some. The table lists approximately 200,000 clones, about nine tenths of them singletons, with about 7% in the top ten. These data belong to a study of blood T cell repertoires in COVID-19. Looking at the study overall: Researchers got acute and convalescent COVID-19 samples from the United States, Italy and Spain.

Germline V CDR1 and CDR2: MGHDK, SYGVNS. This CDR3 contains 14 residues. The germline V and J ends were trimmed by 1 base and 5 bases, with 12 bases remaining between them. The rearrangement joins TRBV25-1 to TRBJ2-7; no clear D. This clonotype was sampled from a man aged 30-40 years in a cohort exposed to, infected with or recovered from COVID-19 (not recorded which). Sequencing input: PBMCs or T cells enriched from blood (not recorded which). The CDR3 loop is CASSESGGLHEQYF. The CDR3 region has the DNA TGTGCCAGCAGTGAATCAGGTGGGCTCCACGAGCAGTACTTC.